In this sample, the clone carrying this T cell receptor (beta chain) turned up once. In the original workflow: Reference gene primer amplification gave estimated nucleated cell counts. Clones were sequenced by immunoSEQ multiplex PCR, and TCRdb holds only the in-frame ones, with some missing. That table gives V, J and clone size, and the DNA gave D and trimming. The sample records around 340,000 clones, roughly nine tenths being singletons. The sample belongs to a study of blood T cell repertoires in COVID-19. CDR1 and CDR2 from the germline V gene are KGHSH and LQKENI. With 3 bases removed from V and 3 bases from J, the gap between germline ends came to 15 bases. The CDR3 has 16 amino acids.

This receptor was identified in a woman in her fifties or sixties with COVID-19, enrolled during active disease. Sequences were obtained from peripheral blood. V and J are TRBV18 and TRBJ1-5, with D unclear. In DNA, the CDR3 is TGTGCCAGCTCACCGACGACGAACAGCCCCAATCAGCCCCAGCATTTT. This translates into CASSPTTNSPNQPQHF.